This T cell receptor (beta chain) stems from a study of post-analysis software for immune sequencing data. Study context: Recorded subtypes: relapsing-remitting, secondary progressive, progressive-relapsing; some patients unannotated. Study-wide findings and caveats: Comparison of patients with controls showed five TRBV segments more frequent in patients, TRBV5-6, TRBV5-1 and TRBV20-1 among them. Relative to controls, patients with multiple sclerosis showed significantly lower normalized Chao1 diversity. F measure grouped same-batch samples tightly together.

Presence of unique molecular identifiers characterized the TCR beta cDNA libraries. The T cell input of roughly 0.85 to 11 million gave a few hundred thousand cDNA molecules. A single record per CDR3 protein comes from TCRdb applying MiXCR to the PCR reads. The profile shows about 820,000 distinct CDR3 sequences, around 50% of them singletons. Germline V gene lookup returns CDR1 SEHNR and CDR2 FQNEAQ (reference sequence). Deletions cut 5 bases from V and 0 bases from J, with 17 bases between. The CDR3 length is 18 residues. This clonotype has a handful of counts. Its matching antigen is unknown. This TCR came from a girl aged 5-17 years with multiple sclerosis. The chain links TRBV7-9 to TRBJ2-6; D might be TRBD1 (6 bases). What was sequenced was blood. This chain's CDR3 is CASSGEAGVNSGANVLTF. The CDR3 nucleotides are TGTGCCAGCAGCGGCGAGGCAGGGGTAAACTCTGGGGCCAACGTCCTGACTTTC.